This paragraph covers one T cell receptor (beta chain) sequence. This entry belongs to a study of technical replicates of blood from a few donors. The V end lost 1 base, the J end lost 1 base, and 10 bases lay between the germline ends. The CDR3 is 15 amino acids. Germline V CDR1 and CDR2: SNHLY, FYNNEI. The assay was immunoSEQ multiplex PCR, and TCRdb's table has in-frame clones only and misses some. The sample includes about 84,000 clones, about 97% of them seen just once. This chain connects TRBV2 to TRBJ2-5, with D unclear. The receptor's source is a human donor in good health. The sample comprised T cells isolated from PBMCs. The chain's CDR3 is CASSEGQVGQETQYF. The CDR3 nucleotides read TGTGCCAGCAGTGAAGGGCAGGTTGGCCAAGAGACCCAGTACTTC.